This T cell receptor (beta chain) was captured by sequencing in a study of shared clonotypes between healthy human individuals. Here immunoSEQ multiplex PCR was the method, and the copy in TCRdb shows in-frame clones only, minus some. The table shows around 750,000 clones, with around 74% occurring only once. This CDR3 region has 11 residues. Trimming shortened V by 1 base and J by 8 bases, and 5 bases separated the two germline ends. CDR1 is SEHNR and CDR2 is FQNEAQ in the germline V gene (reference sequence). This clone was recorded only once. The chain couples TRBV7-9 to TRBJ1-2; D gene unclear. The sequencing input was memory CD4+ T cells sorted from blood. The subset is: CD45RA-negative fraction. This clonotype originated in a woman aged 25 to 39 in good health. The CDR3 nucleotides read TGTGCCAGCAGCTTAGTACTCGGCTACACCTTC. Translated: CASSLVLGYTF.